This paragraph reports one T cell receptor beta chain. The antigen is unknown. The entry originates in a study of monozygotic twins with inflammatory bowel disease. Per germline, CDR1 SGHRS and CDR2 YFSETQ. This CDR3 has 16 residues. Study-level points and caveats: Since immunosuppressive treatments differed, patient repertoires may have gained added variability.

TCRdb re-called the 5' RACE reads, yielding one record per CDR3 amino acid sequence without DNA. This sample's clone table lists more than 110,000 distinct CDR3 sequences. The receptor comes from a human donor with ulcerative colitis or Crohn's disease, or a healthy co-twin of an affected twin (not recorded which). Sequencing was carried out using blood. V usage is TRBV5-1 and J usage is TRBJ2-1. CDR3: CASSLDRLASYNEQFF.